The clone carrying this TCR beta chain was recorded once. The sample comes from a study of OX40 agonist ivuxolimab in advanced cancers. Germline values: CDR1 SEHNR, CDR2 FQNEAQ (reference sequence). The CDR3 spans 14 residues. V shed 1 base and J shed 1 base, with 6 bases lying between them. Sequencing used immunoSEQ multiplex PCR; TCRdb keeps in-frame clones, though not all of them. The repertoire holds about 79,000 clones, approximately 88% seen once, with 10% to 15% in the top ten. The sequencing here drew on CD4+ or CD8+ T cells sorted from blood, taken in a trial of the OX40 agonist ivuxolimab. The chain combines TRBV7-9 with TRBJ2-3; D unclear. The clonotype was recovered from an adult with an advanced solid tumor such as melanoma, head and neck, liver or kidney cancer. The CDR3 DNA reads TGTGCCAGCAGCTTAGTAACAGGCACAGATACGCAGTATTTT. It specifies CASSLVTGTDTQYF.